The sequence of this T cell receptor (beta chain) was determined in a study of Ad26.COV2.S vaccination and SARS-CoV-2 variants. Described treatment: some 20 received Ad26.COV2.S at low or high dose, single or two shots; 5 received placebo; per-sample allocation not given. Each sample was drawn 63 days after the first injection (of vaccine or placebo). The ends lost 0 bases at V and 9 bases at J; junction bases unmatched: 10. CDR1 LGHDT and CDR2 YNNKEL come from the germline V gene (reference sequence). This CDR3 comprises 17 residues. Assay: immunoSEQ multiplex PCR; the TCRdb copy retains only in-frame clones and omits some. Here the sample spans about 400,000 clones, roughly 90% being singletons.

This clonotype was sampled from a person between 18 and 60 years old who received the Ad26.COV2.S COVID-19 vaccine or a placebo. Sequencing used peripheral blood, obtained in a trial of Ad26.COV2.S vaccine versus placebo. The V call is TRBV3-1 (or the pseudogene TRBV3-2), the J call TRBJ1-6; 8 nucleotides match TRBD1. DNA of the CDR3: TGTGCCAGCAGCCAAGATAGATCAGGGGGCGGTTTTTCACCCCTCCACTTT. It encodes CASSQDRSGGGFSPLHF.